These 18 T cell receptor beta chains share one sample of origin, sequenced in a study of T cells after yellow fever vaccination. TCRdb reprocessed the 5' RACE reads via MiXCR and lists one record per CDR3 protein. The data show more than 300,000 distinct CDR3 sequences, 6.8% seen once. The sample consisted of PBMCs, taken more than 40 days after the first yellow fever vaccination. The receptor set was obtained from a man between 18 and 35 years old who received the YFV17D yellow fever vaccine.

This clonotype was seen more than once but under ten times. The gene calls are TRBV4-3 and TRBJ2-2; 8 bases fit TRBD1. After removal of 1 base from V and 4 bases from J, the junction contained 17 bases not matched to a gene. CDR1 is LGHNA, CDR2 YSLEER, per germline. The CDR3 consists of 20 residues. The chain's CDR3 is CASSQARGRTRTGSTGELFF. CDR3 bases: TGCGCCAGCAGCCAAGCTAGGGGACGGACCCGGACAGGGTCCACCGGGGAGCTGTTTTTT.

This clonotype was observed many times. J is TRBJ2-2 and V is TRBV6-5; D not certain. V shed 8 bases and J shed 4 bases, with 8 bases lying between them. The CDR3 is 12 amino acids. Germline CDR1 reads MNHEY; CDR2 reads SVGAGI. Here the CDR3 DNA reads TGTGCCAGCTCCCCCAGCACCGGGGAGCTGTTTTTT. Its protein product is CASSPSTGELFF.

V is TRBV27 and J is TRBJ2-3, with D tentatively TRBD1 (5 bases). The V gene lost 7 bases and the J gene lost 5 bases, with 10 bases spanning the gap. The germline gives CDR1 MNHEY, CDR2 SMNVEV (reference sequence). CDR3 length: 12 amino acids. CDR3 DNA: TGTGCCAGCAAAAGGGGTTTAGATACGCAGTATTTT. It codes for CASKRGLDTQYF.

The CDR3 loop reads CASSFSGAKETQYF. CDR3 sequence (DNA): TGTGCCAGCAGCTTCTCCGGGGCAAAAGAGACCCAGTACTTC. V usage is TRBV5-4 and J usage is TRBJ2-5; the D gene could be TRBD1 or TRBD2 (5 bases each). V lost 2 bases and J 3 bases, leaving 11 bases between the germline ends. CDR1 and CDR2 (germline): SGHNT, YYREEE (reference sequence). The CDR3 runs 14 residues. Based on the CDR3 plus reference TRBV5-4 and TRBJ2-5, the full variable domain is ETGVTQSPTHLIKTRGQQVTLRCSSQSGHNTVSWYQQALGQGPQFIFQYYREEENGRGNFPPRFSGLQFPNYSSELNVNALELDDSALYLCASSFSGAKETQYFGPGTRLLVL.

This clonotype was picked up a small number of times. This likely comes from a read error, as the CDR3 has no conserved phenylalanine or tryptophan at its end. The limits of the CDR3 on the DNA are not certain, so only TCRdb's listed CDR3 is given. The rearrangement joins TRBV20-1 to TRBJ1-2; the tabulated D call, TRBD1, remains unverified against the DNA. Germline V CDR1 and CDR2: DFQATT, SNEGSKA (reference sequence). From its first to its last residue, the CDR3 has 12 amino acids. The CDR3 is CSAKAGSPFYYV.

The chain joins TRBV6-5 to TRBJ2-7; TRBD2 agrees at 7 bases. The CDR3 sequence is 15 residues long. V lost 4 bases, J lost 0 bases, and 6 bases stayed unmatched. CDR1 and CDR2 (germline): MNHEY, SVGAGI. Written as DNA, the CDR3 is TGTGCCAGCAGTTCCTTTCCGGGAGGCTCCTACGAGCAGTACGTC. Amino acids: CASSSFPGGSYEQYV.

This chain connects TRBV24-1 to TRBJ2-2; D gene unclear. V was shortened by 12 bases and J by 1 base, with 11 bases between the two germline ends. The CDR3 has 13 residues. Per the germline V gene, CDR1 is KGHDR and CDR2 is SFDVKD. CDR3 sequence: CAASGRNTGELFF. The CDR3 DNA follows: TGTGCCGCCTCAGGAAGGAACACCGGGGAGCTGTTTTTT.

The chain uses TRBV7-6 and TRBJ2-1; 7 bases line up with TRBD2. Losses at the gene ends were 8 bases for V and 8 bases for J; bases not matched to a gene: 15. The germline CDR1 and CDR2 sequences are SGHVS and FNYEAQ. The CDR3 is 15 residues long. DNA for the CDR3: TGTGCCAGCGCCGAGTTCGCGGGGAGGGCCGATGAGCAGTTCTTC. This gives the protein CASAEFAGRADEQFF.

The table lists this clonotype with many counts. V is TRBV7-8 and J is TRBJ2-2; the D call may be TRBD1 or TRBD2 (5 bases each). CDR1 and CDR2 (germline): SGHVS, FQNEAQ. The CDR3 spans 19 residues. V was pared by 2 bases and J by 6 bases, with 25 bases between. Written as DNA, the CDR3 is TGTGCCAGCAGCTTATCCCCCCTGGGACCATTCGTTTCGGCCGGGGAGCTGTTTTTT. This sequence encodes CASSLSPLGPFVSAGELFF. Complete variable domain (other parts from reference TRBV7-8 and TRBJ2-2): GAGVSQSPRYKVAKRGQDVALRCDPISGHVSLFWYQQALGQGPEFLTYFQNEAQLDKSGLPSDRFFAERPEGSVSTLKIQRTQQEDSAVYLCASSLSPLGPFVSAGELFFGEGSRLTVL.

In its sample, this clonotype was seen a few times. V gene TRBV28 combines with J gene TRBJ2-1, with D unresolved. V was cut by 2 bases and J by 1 base, with 6 bases left in between. Germline V gene lookup returns CDR1 MDHEN and CDR2 SYDVKM. The CDR3 is made up of 14 amino acids. CDR3 region: CASSLSISYNEQFF. CDR3 nucleotides: TGTGCCAGCAGTTTAAGTATATCCTACAATGAGCAGTTCTTC.

This clonotype was found many times. The chain carries TRBV7-2 and TRBJ2-5, with D perhaps matching TRBD1 (5 bases). CDR3 length: 13 amino acids. Trimming removed 3 bases at V and 4 bases at J, with 9 bases between. Per germline, CDR1 SGHTA and CDR2 FQGNSA. In DNA, the CDR3 is TGTGCCAGCAGCTTCAGGGCTGGAGAGACCCAGTACTTC. Its translation is CASSFRAGETQYF. The variable domain in full, completed from reference TRBV7-2 and TRBJ2-5, reads GAGVSQSPSNKVTEKGKDVELRCDPISGHTALYWYRQSLGQGLEFLIYFQGNSAPDKSGLPSDRFSAERTGGSVSTLTIQRTQQEDSAVYLCASSFRAGETQYFGPGTRLLVL.

The sample holds a few counts of this clonotype. The CDR3 loop reads CASRGLASEQFF. In DNA, the CDR3 is TGTGCCAGTAGAGGACTAGCGAGTGAGCAGTTCTTC. The chain uses TRBV19 and TRBJ2-1; 9 bases are shared with TRBD2. The CDR3 is 12 amino acids. Germline CDR1 LNHDA, CDR2 SQIVND (reference sequence). V shed 6 bases, J shed 9 bases, and the junction held 3 bases outside the gene matches.

The chain couples TRBV4-1 to TRBJ1-6; D gene uncertain. V was trimmed by 3 bases and J by 7 bases, leaving 16 bases between them. From germline, CDR1 is MGHRA and CDR2 YSYEKL. The CDR3 has 16 residues. CDR3: CASSHMTQGPNSPLHF. The CDR3 nucleotides read TGCGCCAGCAGCCATATGACACAAGGACCGAATTCACCCCTCCACTTT.

The V gene is TRBV9, the J gene TRBJ2-1; possibly TRBD1 for D (6 bases). The germline V gene encodes CDR1 SGDLS and CDR2 YYNGEE. This CDR3 spans 14 amino acids. V was trimmed by 4 bases and J by 7 bases, leaving 15 bases between them. CDR3 sequence (DNA): TGTGCCAGCAGCCTTTCCGGGACAAAGAATGAGCAGTTCTTC. Amino acids: CASSLSGTKNEQFF.

A few counts support this clonotype. J is TRBJ2-1 and V is TRBV6-5; 13 nucleotides align to TRBD2. CDR3 size: 18 residues. Per germline, CDR1 MNHEY and CDR2 SVGAGI. Trimming removed 2 bases from V and 4 bases from J; junction bases left unmatched: 8. CDR3 region: CASSYKGLAGDSYNEQFF. In DNA form, the CDR3 reads TGTGCCAGCAGTTACAAAGGACTAGCGGGGGATTCTTACAATGAGCAGTTCTTC.

The chain couples TRBV2 to TRBJ1-2; no clear D. The CDR3 spans 14 residues. V was shortened by 4 bases and J by 6 bases, with 15 bases between the two germline ends. Germline-derived CDR1 and CDR2 are SNHLY and FYNNEI. CDR3 in amino acids: CASSGWGAQDGYTF. DNA for the CDR3: TGTGCCAGCAGTGGTTGGGGAGCGCAAGATGGCTACACCTTC.

This chain connects TRBV4-3 to TRBJ1-2, with TRBD1 matching over 7 bases. CDR3 length equals 15 residues. The J segment lost 0 bases and the V segment lost 4 bases, leaving 5 bases of the junction unmatched. Germline V gives CDR1 LGHNA, CDR2 YSLEER. CDR3 in amino acids: CASSLGTDPNYGYTF. The CDR3 DNA reads as TGCGCCAGCAGCCTCGGGACAGATCCTAACTATGGCTACACCTTC.

This clonotype was seen at least ten times. The rearrangement joins TRBV5-1 to TRBJ2-2; 8 bases are shared with TRBD1. Unmatched junction bases numbered 11, after V lost 0 bases and J lost 4 bases. The CDR3 has 18 residues. From germline, CDR1 is SGHRS and CDR2 YFSETQ. The CDR3 DNA follows: TGCGCCAGCAGCTTGGTTCTGGACAGGGCCCCGACCACCGGGGAGCTGTTTTTT. Its protein is CASSLVLDRAPTTGELFF.